This T cell receptor beta chain is drawn from a study of beta chain features in type 1 diabetes. Whole-study results and caveats: Within each of all four CD4+ subsets, Type 1 diabetes patients had TCRB CDR3s that were moderately but significantly shorter. Patients with type 1 diabetes carried fewer insertions and had more deletions at their VDJ junctions. Any PCR bias toward short templates would affect both groups alike. Among patients, naive, central memory and Treg TCRB repertoires appeared more similar than among healthy donors.

This clone was counted a few times. Antigen: not known. As every portion of the isolated RNA was reverse transcribed, the sequencing read expressed TCRB transcripts. Sequenced by immunoSEQ multiplex PCR; TCRdb stores in-frame clones only, minus some. The table has 200,000 to 300,000 clones, about 26% seen once. Sequencing input: central memory CD4+ T cells from blood. The sequence was collected from a man under 40 in good health.

In DNA, the CDR3 is TGTGCCAGCAGCATAAAGGCAGCGGGTGAGCAGTTCTTC. Its protein is CASSIKAAGEQFF. This sequence joins TRBV28 and TRBJ2-1, with D perhaps TRBD2 (6 bases). Trimming left V 6 bases short and J 9 bases short, with 15 bases between. This CDR3 comprises 13 residues. The germline V gene has CDR1 MDHEN and CDR2 SYDVKM.